These 18 T cell receptor beta chains share one sample of origin, sequenced in a study of blood T cell repertoires in COVID-19 (dated by TCRdb to about 2020). The library was obtained by the immunoSEQ multiplex PCR assay. Held by TCRdb, this immuneACCESS table contains in-frame sequences only and omits some clones. Under half of the omission traces to an unresolved V gene where checked; the cause of the rest is unknown. Across this sample there are 130,000 to 150,000 clones, with about nine tenths seen only once. The ten biggest clones cover about 37% of the sample. The sample taken for sequencing was peripheral blood. The receptors were gathered from a man in his forties or fifties who had recovered from COVID-19.

The chain employs TRBV9 and TRBJ2-2, with 7 bases aligning to TRBD2. V was clipped by 0 bases and J by 5 bases; unmatched bases: 4. CDR1 is SGDLS and CDR2 is YYNGEE in the germline V gene. The CDR3 extends over 15 amino acids. This CDR3 is CASSVGGGRTGELFF. Written as DNA, the CDR3 is TGTGCCAGCAGCGTAGGGGGAGGGAGAACCGGGGAGCTGTTTTTT.

The chain carries TRBV6-2 or TRBV6-3 and TRBJ1-1, with TRBD1 identical over 9 bases. Germline assignment: CDR1 MNHEY and CDR2 SVGEGT. This CDR3 is 17 amino acids long. V dropped 4 bases and J dropped 0; count of bases not matched to a gene: 9. CDR3: CASSWDRASSMNTEAFF. The CDR3 nucleotides read TGTGCCAGCAGTTGGGACAGGGCCTCTTCAATGAACACTGAAGCTTTCTTT.

This chain uses TRBV5-1 with TRBJ2-3; 9 nucleotides match TRBD1. V dropped 3 bases and J dropped 8; count of bases not matched to a gene: 10. The CDR3 is 15 amino acids. CDR1 is SGHRS, CDR2 YFSETQ, per germline. CDR3 sequence (DNA): TGCGCCAGCAGCTCGGCGGGACAGGGCATGGGTACGCAGTATTTT. This codes for CASSSAGQGMGTQYF.

This chain uses TRBV7-6 with TRBJ1-1; possibly TRBD1 for D (6 bases). Germline-derived CDR1 and CDR2 are SGHVS and FNYEAQ. The CDR3 sequence is 15 residues long. V lost 5 bases, J lost 0 bases, and 13 bases lay in between. The CDR3 loop reads CASSRQVGMNTEAFF. The CDR3 region has the DNA TGTGCCAGCAGCCGACAGGTCGGGATGAACACTGAAGCTTTCTTT.

This clone was detected only a few times. The chain carries TRBV30 and TRBJ2-1, with no clear D. Germline-derived CDR1 and CDR2 are GTSNPN and SVGIG (reference sequence). CDR3 length: 15 residues. The ends were cut back, 3 bases at V and 2 bases at J, with 14 bases in the middle. The CDR3 region is CAWSVSSPPYNEQFF. CDR3 in DNA: TGTGCCTGGAGCGTGAGTTCGCCCCCCTACAATGAGCAGTTCTTC. The variable domain in full, completed from reference TRBV30 and TRBJ2-1, reads SQTIHQWPATLVQPVGSPLSLECTVEGTSNPNLYWYRQAAGRGLQLLFYSVGIGQISSEVPQNLSASRPQDRQFILSSKKLLLSDSGFYLCAWSVSSPPYNEQFFGPGTRLTVL.

CDR3 coding DNA: TGTGCCACCGGGACAGGGTCTTCACCCCTCCACTTT. Translating it yields CATGTGSSPLHF. The gene calls are TRBV6-5 and TRBJ1-6, with 9 bases aligning to TRBD1. The CDR3 contains 12 residues. Germline trimming cut 10 bases from V and 9 bases from J; bases unmatched to any gene: 4. In germline, CDR1 is MNHEY, CDR2 SVGAGI.

CDR3 DNA: TGTGCCACCAGTGATCCTCGGGAAGGGGGCCTCACAGATACGCAGTATTTT. The encoded protein is CATSDPREGGLTDTQYF. The rearrangement links TRBV24-1 to TRBJ2-3, with TRBD1 matching over 7 bases. The trim removed 3 bases at V and 2 bases at J, leaving 10 bases unmatched. Germline V CDR1 and CDR2: KGHDR, SFDVKD. The CDR3 runs to 17 residues.

The gene calls are TRBV7-2 and TRBJ1-2; D gene unclear. Deletions cut 2 bases from V and 4 bases from J, with 11 bases between. This CDR3 spans 14 amino acids. Germline V gene lookup returns CDR1 SGHTA and CDR2 FQGNSA. The CDR3 DNA is TGTGCCAGCAGCTTATTCGGGTATCCCTATGGCTACACCTTC. This sequence encodes CASSLFGYPYGYTF. The complete variable domain, with remaining parts taken from reference TRBV7-2 and TRBJ1-2, reads GAGVSQSPSNKVTEKGKDVELRCDPISGHTALYWYRQSLGQGLEFLIYFQGNSAPDKSGLPSDRFSAERTGGSVSTLTIQRTQQEDSAVYLCASSLFGYPYGYTFGSGTRLTVV.

This clone appeared a single time. The chain links TRBV7-8 to TRBJ2-5; 10 nucleotides agree with TRBD1. Trimming took 6 bases from V and 5 from J; bases not matched to a gene: 12. Germline V gene sequence: CDR1 SGHVS, CDR2 FQNEAQ. The CDR3 is 16 amino acids. The chain's CDR3 is CASSQTGTGEWETQYF. The CDR3 coding sequence is TGTGCCAGCAGTCAAACCGGGACAGGGGAGTGGGAGACCCAGTACTTC.

The chain couples TRBV30 to TRBJ1-5; tentative D call: TRBD1 (6 bases). This CDR3 contains 13 residues. Germline V CDR1 and CDR2: GTSNPN, SVGIG (reference sequence). Trimming removed 2 bases from V and 7 bases from J, with 12 bases in between. This CDR3 reads CAWSNREDQPQHF. CDR3 DNA sequence: TGTGCCTGGAGTAACAGGGAAGACCAGCCCCAGCATTTT.

This clone appeared a single time. This rearrangement joins TRBV7-6 to TRBJ1-1; D possibly corresponds to TRBD1 (5 bases). This CDR3 is 15 amino acids long. CDR1 is SGHVS, CDR2 FNYEAQ, per germline. V shed 5 bases and J shed 1 base, with 14 bases lying between them. For the CDR3, the DNA is TGTGCCAGCAGCGGCCCGACAGCCTGGAACACTGAAGCTTTCTTT. Its protein is CASSGPTAWNTEAFF.

The rearrangement links TRBV4-1 to TRBJ1-2, with a tentative D call TRBD1 (5 bases). The CDR3 extends over 15 amino acids. V was pared by 1 base and J by 4 bases, with 13 bases between. Germline CDR1 and CDR2: MGHRA and YSYEKL. This CDR3 is CASSQGGREVYGYTF. The DNA for the CDR3 is TGCGCCAGCAGCCAAGGCGGCAGGGAGGTCTATGGCTACACCTTC.

V and J are TRBV11-2 and TRBJ2-7; no clear D gene. There are 11 residues in the CDR3. Per germline, CDR1 SGHAT and CDR2 FQNNGV. V lost 5 bases, J lost 3 bases, and 5 bases lay in between. CDR3 region: CASSPLYEQYF. DNA of the CDR3: TGTGCCAGCAGCCCCCTCTACGAGCAGTACTTC.

Written as DNA, the CDR3 is TGTGCCAGCAGTTCAAATTTGAACACTGAAGCTTTCTTT. Protein sequence: CASSSNLNTEAFF. This chain uses TRBV12-3 or TRBV12-4 with TRBJ1-1, with D uncertain. The CDR3 covers 13 residues. Trimming cost V 4 bases and J 0 bases, with 6 bases left between them.

J is TRBJ1-6 and V is TRBV5-8; D is unclear. The CDR3 length is 15 residues. Trimming pared 0 bases from V and 6 bases from J, leaving 10 bases between. CDR1 SGHTS and CDR2 YDEGEE come from the germline V gene. The CDR3 loop is CASSLESPGNSPLHF. CDR3 nucleotides: TGTGCCAGCAGCTTGGAGAGTCCGGGTAATTCACCCCTCCACTTT.

The rearrangement joins TRBV6-6 to TRBJ1-6, with 7 bases lining up with TRBD1. Losses at the gene ends were 5 bases for V and 0 bases for J; bases not matched to a gene: 4. The CDR3 extends over 16 amino acids. CDR1 and CDR2 from the germline V gene are MNHNY and SVGAGI (reference sequence). The CDR3 DNA follows: TGTGCCAGCAGTAAGGGACAGTTCTCCTATAATTCACCCCTCCACTTT. Its protein is CASSKGQFSYNSPLHF.

This chain uses TRBV19 with TRBJ1-1, with 8 bases that match TRBD1. The germline gives CDR1 LNHDA, CDR2 SQIVND (reference sequence). The CDR3 spans 13 residues. Trimming cost V 8 bases and J 5 bases; bases outside gene matches: 7. The CDR3 here is CASQQGAGTEAFF. In DNA, the CDR3 is TGTGCCAGTCAGCAGGGGGCAGGGACTGAAGCTTTCTTT.

The chain recombines TRBV6-5 with TRBJ2-1; 7 nucleotides agree with TRBD2. The CDR3 has 16 residues. V gave up 2 bases and J gave up 7 bases; unmatched junction bases: 11. The V gene's germline CDR1 is MNHEY and CDR2 SVGAGI. Here the CDR3 DNA reads TGTGCCAGCAGTTACCGGGCCAGGACTAGAGGGAATGAGCAGTTCTTC. This gives the protein CASSYRARTRGNEQFF.